This T cell receptor beta chain derives from a study of cytomegalovirus exposure and HLA in healthy donors. It was with 60 Vbeta and 13 Jbeta primers that the PCR ran. Some clones are missing from TCRdb's copy, which holds only in-frame ones; the method was immunoSEQ multiplex PCR. The data show around 200,000 clones, around 70% seen once. The study, taken as a whole, reports: A list of around 160 TCR beta chains associated with cytomegalovirus was given. Looking again later, the authors saw that most CMV-associated TCR beta chains seemed HLA-restricted.

Per germline, CDR1 MNHEY and CDR2 SVGAGI. V lost 6 bases and J lost 7; bases outside the gene matches: 14. The CDR3 has 15 amino acids. Worth noting for this clone: Its antigen is unknown. The conserved phenylalanine or tryptophan is not found at the CDR3 terminus, so this likely reflects a read error.

Sequenced: PBMCs. The clonotype comes from a man aged 35-49 years in good health and CMV-seropositive. The chain combines TRBV6-5 with TRBJ1-2; 7 bases line up with TRBD1. The CDR3 DNA sequence: TGTGCCAGCAGCCTTCGAGGACAGGTTGAAATTGGCTACACCCTC. As protein: CASSLRGQVEIGYTL.